This T cell receptor beta chain came from a study of a mutant IDH1 vaccine in newly diagnosed glioma. Study at large: Treated patients comprised 62.5% males and around 40% females, mean age about 44 years.

Regarding this clone: Its antigen is not identified.

CDR3 length: 15 residues. CDR1 and CDR2 (germline): WSHSY, SAAADI. After removal of 3 bases from V and 2 bases from J, the junction contained 7 bases not matched to a gene. Time point specified: week 47, end of study. Every single dose of the vaccine, 300 ug of mutant IDH1 20-mer peptide, came with topical imiquimod. Administration of eight vaccinations to patients took place in weeks 1, 3, 5, 7, 11, 15, 19, 23. New WHO grade 3 or 4 astrocytomas that were IDH1-mutant and ATRX-lost occurred in the donors. Libraries were prepared by immunoSEQ multiplex PCR; TCRdb keeps only in-frame clonotypes and omits some of them. Of tens of thousands of clones in the sample, around 90% are singletons; the top ten hold about 2.2%.

Sequencing was performed on PBMCs, taken from a glioma patient whose treatment included an IDH1 peptide vaccine. The sequence was collected from a man aged 35 to 55 with glioma. The chain couples TRBV10-2 to TRBJ2-7; the match to TRBD1 covers 7 bases. The CDR3 region has the DNA TGCGCCAGCAGTGATGGTTGGGACAGAACCTACGAGCAGTACGTC. Translating it yields CASSDGWDRTYEQYV.